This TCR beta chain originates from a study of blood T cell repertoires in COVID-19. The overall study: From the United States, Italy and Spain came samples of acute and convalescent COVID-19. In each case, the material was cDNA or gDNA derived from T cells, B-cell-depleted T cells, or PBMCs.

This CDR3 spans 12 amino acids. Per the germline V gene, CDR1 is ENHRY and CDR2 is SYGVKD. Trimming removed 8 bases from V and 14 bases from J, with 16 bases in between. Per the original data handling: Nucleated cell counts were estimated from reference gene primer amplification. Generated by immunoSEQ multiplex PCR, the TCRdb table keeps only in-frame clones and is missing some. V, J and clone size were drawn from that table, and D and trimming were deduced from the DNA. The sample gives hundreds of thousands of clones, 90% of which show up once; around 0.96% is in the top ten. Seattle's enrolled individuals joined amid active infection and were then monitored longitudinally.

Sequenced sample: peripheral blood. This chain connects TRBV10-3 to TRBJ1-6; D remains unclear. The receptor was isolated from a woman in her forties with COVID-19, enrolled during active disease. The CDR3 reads CAIRTVDQTLHF. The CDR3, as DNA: TGTGCCATCCGAACAGTAGATCAGACCCTCCACTTT.